This section outlines one TCR beta chain sequence together with its context. CDR3 length: 15 amino acids. Unmatched junction bases numbered 4, after V lost 1 base and J lost 4 bases. Germline CDR1 PRHDT, CDR2 FYEKMQ (reference sequence). The data are from a study of blood T cell repertoires in COVID-19. Two consecutive negative NP/OP PCR tests, clearance, or resolved symptoms defined Cohort 3 recovery. Per the study methods: For nucleated cells, counts were estimated from reference gene primer amplification. Only in-frame clones appear in the TCRdb table, and some are missing; sequencing was by immunoSEQ multiplex PCR. The V and J calls and clone size are taken from that table; D and trimming were inferred from the DNA. The sample lists hundreds of thousands of clones, around 91% occurring once.

The sequence was collected from a man aged 18-30 years who had recovered from COVID-19. The sample comprised PBMCs or T cells enriched from blood (not recorded which). This chain joins TRBV13 and TRBJ2-1; TRBD1 aligns across 7 bases. CDR3 protein: CASSLDGTAYNEQFF. The DNA for the CDR3 is TGTGCCAGCAGCTTAGACGGGACAGCATACAATGAGCAGTTCTTC.